These T cell receptor beta chains were read from a single sample in a study of blood T cell repertoires in COVID-19. Measured with immunoSEQ multiplex PCR; TCRdb has only the in-frame clones, and not every one. Found here are 150,000 to 200,000 clones, 70% to 80% of them singletons; the top ten hold about 6.5%. Sequenced sample: peripheral blood. The source of these receptors is a woman in her thirties or forties with COVID-19, enrolled during active disease. The CDR3 runs from the conserved cysteine through the conserved F or W. Each record gives: D gene, J gene, clone size, V gene, CDR3 protein, CDR3 DNA. The D gene is left open where the match is weak. Expanded clones get a size class; other rows say once, few or many, or leave the size out.

>TRBD1|TRBJ1-1|many|TRBV12-5
CASGLTGATEAFF
TGTGCTAGTGGTTTGACAGGGGCGACTGAAGCTTTCTTT
>-|TRBJ2-1|-|TRBV19
CASSRGAGSYNEQFF
TGTGCCAGTAGTCGCGGGGCAGGGTCCTACAATGAGCAGTTCTTC
>-|TRBJ2-5|-|TRBV18
CASSPSRETQYF
TGTGCCAGCTCACCTTCACGGGAGACCCAGTACTTC
>-|TRBJ1-2|-|TRBV10-3
CAISEPLGTSYGYTF
TGTGCCATCAGTGAGCCCCTAGGAACATCCTATGGCTACACCTTC
>-|TRBJ1-2|-|TRBV2
CASGPPYGYTF
TGTGCCAGCGGGCCTCCATATGGCTACACCTTC
>-|TRBJ2-7|-|TRBV4-1
CASSQLSGVGEQYF
TGCGCCAGCAGCCAGCTTAGCGGCGTGGGCGAGCAGTACTTC
>TRBD2|TRBJ2-3|-|TRBV3-1/TRBV3-2
CASSQVFSGGGRTDTQYF
TGTGCCAGCAGCCAAGTTTTCTCCGGGGGGGGGAGGACAGATACGCAGTATTTT
>-|TRBJ1-6|-|TRBV25-1
CASGLGQGNSPLHF
TGTGCCAGTGGCCTAGGGCAGGGGAATTCACCCCTCCACTTT
>-|TRBJ1-5|once|TRBV3-1/TRBV3-2
CASSQQGMEPQHF
TGTGCCAGCAGCCAACAGGGAATGGAGCCCCAGCATTTT
>TRBD1|TRBJ1-2|-|TRBV7-2
CASSPQPTGGGYTF
TGTGCCAGCAGTCCCCAGCCGACAGGGGGAGGCTACACCTTC
>-|TRBJ1-1|-|TRBV19
CASSIGPRTEAFF
TGTGCCAGTAGTATTGGGCCACGGACTGAAGCTTTCTTT
>TRBD1|TRBJ1-5|-|TRBV6-6
CASAGGQQPQHF
TGTGCCAGCGCAGGGGGCCAGCAGCCCCAGCATTTT
>-|TRBJ2-2|-|TRBV11-3
CASGYRSTGELFF
TGTGCCAGCGGCTACAGAAGCACCGGGGAGCTGTTTTTT
>TRBD1|TRBJ1-6|-|TRBV19
CASKGQGNSPLHF
TGTGCCAGTAAGGGACAGGGGAATTCACCCCTCCACTTT
>-|TRBJ1-3|-|TRBV30
CAGQQVSGNTIYF
TGTGCCGGACAACAGGTTTCCGGAAACACCATATATTTT
>TRBD2|TRBJ2-1|-|TRBV7-9
CASSPRTSGIVNEQFF
TGTGCCAGCAGCCCCCGGACTAGCGGGATAGTCAATGAGCAGTTCTTC
>TRBD2|TRBJ2-7|-|TRBV4-1
CASSSRSGGPPYEQYF
TGCGCCAGCAGCTCGAGGAGCGGGGGTCCACCCTACGAGCAGTACTTC
>TRBD2|TRBJ2-1|-|TRBV30
CAWSVRRLAGVLSYNEQFF
TGTGCCTGGAGTGTACGGAGGCTAGCGGGGGTCCTCTCCTACAATGAGCAGTTCTTC
>-|TRBJ2-3|-|TRBV6-6
CASSLLLGADTQYF
TGTGCCAGCAGCTTATTACTAGGTGCAGATACGCAGTATTTT
>TRBD2|TRBJ2-1|-|TRBV6-5
CASRHSGGEWNEQFF
TGTGCCAGCAGACACAGCGGGGGGGAATGGAATGAGCAGTTCTTC
>TRBD1|TRBJ1-6|-|TRBV7-9
CASSSTGTGSNSPLHF
TGTGCCAGCAGCTCGACCGGGACAGGGAGTAATTCACCCCTCCACTTT
>-|TRBJ1-1|-|TRBV27
CASSFAGNTEAFF
TGTGCCAGCAGTTTTGCAGGGAACACTGAAGCTTTCTTT
>TRBD2|TRBJ2-7|-|TRBV4-1
CASSQGLGAGVLSSYEQYF
TGCGCCAGCAGCCAAGGTCTAGGGGCGGGAGTCCTGAGCTCCTACGAGCAGTACTTC